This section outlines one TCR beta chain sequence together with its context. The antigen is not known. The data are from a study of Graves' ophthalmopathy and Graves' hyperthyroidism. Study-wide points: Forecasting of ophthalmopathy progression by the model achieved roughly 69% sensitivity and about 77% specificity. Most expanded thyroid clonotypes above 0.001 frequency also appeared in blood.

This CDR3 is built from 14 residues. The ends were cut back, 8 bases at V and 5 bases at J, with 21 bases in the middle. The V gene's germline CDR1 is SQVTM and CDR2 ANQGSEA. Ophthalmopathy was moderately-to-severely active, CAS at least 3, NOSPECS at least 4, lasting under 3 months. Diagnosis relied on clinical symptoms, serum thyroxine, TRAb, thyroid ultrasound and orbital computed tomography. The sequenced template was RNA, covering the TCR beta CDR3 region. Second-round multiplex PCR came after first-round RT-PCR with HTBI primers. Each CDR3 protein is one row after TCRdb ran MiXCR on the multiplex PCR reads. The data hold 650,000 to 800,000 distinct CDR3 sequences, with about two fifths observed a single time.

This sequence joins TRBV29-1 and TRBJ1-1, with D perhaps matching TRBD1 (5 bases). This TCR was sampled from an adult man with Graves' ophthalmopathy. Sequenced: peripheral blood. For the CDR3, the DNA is TGCAGCTTGGGGGAGGGCTCAGTCGGGACTGAAGCTTTCTTT. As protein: CSLGEGSVGTEAFF. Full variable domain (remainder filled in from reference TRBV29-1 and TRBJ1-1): SAVISQKPSRDICQRGTSLTIQCQVDSQVTMMFWYRQQPGQSLTLIATANQGSEATYESGFVIDKFPISRPNLTFSTLTVSNMSPEDSSIYLCSLGEGSVGTEAFFGQGTRLTVV.